This T cell receptor (beta chain) came from a study of blood T cell repertoires in COVID-19. Looking at the study overall: Collection of acute and convalescent COVID-19 samples took place in the United States, Italy and Spain. Nucleic acid was either cDNA or gDNA, and it came from T cells, B-cell-depleted T cells, or PBMCs.

Authors' methods: Researchers report that nucleated cell counts were estimated from reference gene primer amplification. Clones were read by immunoSEQ multiplex PCR, and TCRdb kept only the in-frame ones, dropping some. The D gene and trimming were derived from the DNA, and the V and J assignments and clone size from that table. The top ten clones hold 15% to 20% of a sample with fewer than 250,000 clones, roughly 84% of them seen once. Germline V gene sequence: CDR1 SGHTA, CDR2 FQGNSA. The CDR3 length is 14 residues. V lost 5 bases and J 1 base, leaving 8 bases between the germline ends. This clonotype was sampled from a man aged 25-40 years with active or convalescent COVID-19. This chain joins TRBV7-2 and TRBJ1-4; TRBD1 is a possible D gene (5 bases). The source material was peripheral blood. The CDR3 bases are TGTGCCAGCAGCGTTCAGGGAACTAATGAAAAACTGTTTTTT. Its protein is CASSVQGTNEKLFF.